Listed here are 12 T cell receptor beta chains from one sample, sequenced in a study of T-cell reconstitution after alpha-beta-depleted transplantation in children (dated by TCRdb to the mid-2010s). To prepare the library, PCR was applied. TCRdb names Illumina HiSeq 2500 as the instrument used. TCR library preparation used molecular barcoding, with unique molecular identifiers applied to normalize quantification of the TCRbeta repertoire. TCRdb applied fastp at Q25 and MiXCR to the public reads, then kept only in-frame beta chains. All rows with the same CDR3 protein become a single entry with the most common DNA and genes. This sample has about 230,000 distinct CDR3 sequences in its table, and approximately 9.9% of those were observed once. The ten most abundant clones make up approximately 5.4% of the sample. Specimen: PBMCs from the stem cell graft donor, collected from the stem cell graft. These receptors all come from a human donor who donated a stem cell graft to a child with SCID.

This clonotype was recorded at least ten times. The CDR3: CASGQAGAQYF. CDR3 DNA: TGTGCCAGCGGGCAGGCAGGGGCCCAGTACTTC. The V gene is TRBV6-6, the J gene TRBJ2-5; weak D call: TRBD1 (6 bases). Trimming cost V 8 bases and J 9 bases, with 13 bases left between them. This CDR3 contains 11 residues. The germline V gene has CDR1 MNHNY and CDR2 SVGAGI (reference sequence).

This clonotype has at least ten counts. The chain joins TRBV7-9 to TRBJ2-3; D not certain. CDR1 SEHNR and CDR2 FQNEAQ come from the germline V gene (reference sequence). The CDR3 consists of 12 residues. V lost 3 bases and J 6 bases, leaving 7 bases between the germline ends. CDR3: CASSFVPDTQYF. DNA for the CDR3: TGTGCCAGCAGCTTCGTCCCGGATACGCAGTATTTT.

This clonotype was found many times. This rearrangement joins TRBV5-6 to TRBJ2-7, with D unclear. Trimming left V 0 bases short and J 3 bases short, with 16 bases between. The CDR3 loop spans 16 amino acids. Germline values: CDR1 SGHDT, CDR2 YYEEEE. In nucleotides, the CDR3 is TGTGCCAGCAGCTTGGAGCTATCGGGTTCCTTCTACGAGCAGTACTTC. This translates into CASSLELSGSFYEQYF.

This clonotype was counted ten times or more. The rearrangement joins TRBV15 to TRBJ2-3, with 8 positions matching TRBD2. Per the germline V gene, CDR1 is LNHNV and CDR2 is YYDKDF (reference sequence). V was pared by 0 bases and J by 2 bases, with 4 bases of the junction left unmatched. CDR3 length: 16 amino acids. The CDR3 nucleotides are TGTGCCACCAGCAGAGATCGAGCGGGGGCCACAGATACGCAGTATTTT. Protein product: CATSRDRAGATDTQYF.

This clonotype was recorded many times. This chain connects TRBV7-9 to TRBJ2-3, with 15 bases lining up with TRBD2. This CDR3 has 16 residues. Germline V gene data show CDR1 as SEHNR and CDR2 as FQNEAQ (reference sequence). After removal of 3 bases from V and 4 bases from J, the junction contained 2 bases not matched to a gene. The CDR3 is CASSLGLAGGSDTQYF. In DNA form, the CDR3 reads TGTGCCAGCAGCTTGGGACTAGCGGGGGGTTCAGATACGCAGTATTTT.

This clonotype appeared many times. The chain carries TRBV5-1 and TRBJ1-4, with a possible D match to TRBD1 (5 bases). The CDR3 extends over 13 amino acids. Trimming took off 4 bases at V and 8 bases at J, with 12 bases between the two ends. Germline CDR1 reads SGHRS; CDR2 reads YFSETQ. Written as DNA, the CDR3 is TGCGCCAGCAGCCCAGGGACGGGCGAAAAACTGTTTTTT. As protein: CASSPGTGEKLFF.

This clonotype occurred many times. The rearrangement uses TRBV5-1 and TRBJ2-7, with 11 bases fitting TRBD2. Losses at the gene ends were 4 bases for V and 0 bases for J; bases not matched to a gene: 3. Germline V gives CDR1 SGHRS, CDR2 YFSETQ. This CDR3 has 15 amino acids. The CDR3 DNA is TGCGCCAGCAGCCTAGCGGGGGGTCTCTCCTACGAGCAGTACTTC. The encoded protein is CASSLAGGLSYEQYF.

This clonotype was picked up many times. The chain employs TRBV6-5 and TRBJ2-1; 11 bases fit TRBD1. The V and J ends lost 4 bases and 7 bases, in that order; junction bases with no gene match: 9. The CDR3 has 16 residues. Germline CDR1 reads MNHEY; CDR2 reads SVGAGI. The DNA for the CDR3 is TGTGCCAGCAGTTCCTGGACAGGGGGCGGTGGGAATGAGCAGTTCTTC. Protein: CASSSWTGGGGNEQFF.

This clonotype was recorded at least ten times. This chain links TRBV5-1 with TRBJ1-1, with 11 bases fitting TRBD1. V gave up 3 bases and J gave up 5 bases; unmatched junction bases: 6. The CDR3 sequence is 15 residues long. Germline V gives CDR1 SGHRS, CDR2 YFSETQ. As DNA, the CDR3 is TGCGCCAGCAGCTCTCGGACAGGGGGCGGGACTGAAGCTTTCTTT. Translating it yields CASSSRTGGGTEAFF. The complete variable domain, with remaining parts taken from reference TRBV5-1 and TRBJ1-1, reads KAGVTQTPRYLIKTRGQQVTLSCSPISGHRSVSWYQQTPGQGLQFLFEYFSETQRNKGNFPGRFSGRQFSNSRSEMNVSTLELGDSALYLCASSSRTGGGTEAFFGQGTRLTVV.

This clonotype was found many times. The CDR3 loop reads CASSALSGATSTDTQYF. CDR3 DNA sequence: TGTGCCAGCAGCGCACTTAGCGGGGCAACTAGCACAGATACGCAGTATTTT. The J gene is TRBJ2-3, the V gene TRBV7-3; 8 positions match TRBD2. CDR1 SGHTA and CDR2 FQGTGA come from the germline V gene. Germline trimming cut 5 bases from V and 0 bases from J; bases unmatched to any gene: 10. This CDR3 has 17 residues.

This clonotype was found many times. The chain joins TRBV6-5 to TRBJ2-7, with D possibly being TRBD2 (5 bases). Trimming removed 4 bases at V and 2 bases at J, with 12 bases between. The CDR3 is 14 amino acids. Germline CDR1 is MNHEY and CDR2 is SVGAGI. CDR3 in amino acids: CASSSPKGAYEQYF. CDR3 nucleotide sequence: TGTGCCAGCAGTTCCCCGAAGGGAGCCTACGAGCAGTACTTC.

The table lists this clonotype with many counts. The junction departs from the called germline gene at one end, perhaps through a read error. The chain recombines TRBV2 with TRBJ1-1, with D unresolved. This CDR3 has 12 amino acids. Per germline, CDR1 SNHLY and CDR2 FYNNEI. The CDR3 region has the DNA TGTGCCAGCCCCGTCACGAACACTGAAGCCTTCTTT. Translated, it gives CASPVTNTEAFF.